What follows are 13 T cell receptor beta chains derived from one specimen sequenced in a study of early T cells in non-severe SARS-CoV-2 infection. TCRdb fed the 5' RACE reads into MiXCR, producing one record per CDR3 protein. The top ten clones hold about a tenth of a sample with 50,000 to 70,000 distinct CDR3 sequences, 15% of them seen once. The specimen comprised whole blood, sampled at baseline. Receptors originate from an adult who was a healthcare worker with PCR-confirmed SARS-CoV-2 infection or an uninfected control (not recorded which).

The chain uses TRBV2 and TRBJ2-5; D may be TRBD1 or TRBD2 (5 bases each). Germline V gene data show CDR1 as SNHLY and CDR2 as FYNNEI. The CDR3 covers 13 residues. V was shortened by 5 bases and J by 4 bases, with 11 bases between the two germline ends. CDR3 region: CASSWDPGETQYF. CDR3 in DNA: TGTGCCAGCAGTTGGGACCCCGGAGAGACCCAGTACTTC.

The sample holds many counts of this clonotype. As DNA, the CDR3 is TGTGCCAGCAGTTTGTTCACTAGCAATCAGCCCCAGCATTTT. Its protein product is CASSLFTSNQPQHF. The chain couples TRBV6-6 to TRBJ1-5; no firm D call. The V end was cut by 4 bases, the J end by 0 bases, with 7 bases between. Germline V gene data show CDR1 as MNHNY and CDR2 as SVGAGI (reference sequence). This CDR3 region has 14 residues.

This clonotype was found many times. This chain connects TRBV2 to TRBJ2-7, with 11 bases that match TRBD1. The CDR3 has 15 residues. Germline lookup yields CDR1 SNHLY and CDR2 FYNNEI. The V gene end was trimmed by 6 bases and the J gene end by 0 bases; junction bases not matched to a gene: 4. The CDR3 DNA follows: TGTGCCAGCAGCCAGGGGACAGGGGGCTCCTACGAGCAGTACTTC. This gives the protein CASSQGTGGSYEQYF.

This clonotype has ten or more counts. The CDR3 spells CASSILQGASGELFF. Written as DNA, the CDR3 is TGTGCCAGCAGCATTCTGCAGGGGGCTAGCGGGGAGCTGTTTTTT. This chain links TRBV7-3 with TRBJ2-2, with TRBD1 matching over 8 bases. Looked up from germline, CDR1 is SGHTA and CDR2 is FQGTGA. V was pared by 5 bases and J by 7 bases, with 9 bases of the junction left unmatched. The CDR3 is 15 amino acids.

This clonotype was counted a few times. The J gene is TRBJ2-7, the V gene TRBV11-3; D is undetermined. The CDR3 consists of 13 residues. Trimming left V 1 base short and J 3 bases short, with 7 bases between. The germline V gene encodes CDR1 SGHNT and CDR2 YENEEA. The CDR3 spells CASSLGRDYEQYF. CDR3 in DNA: TGTGCCAGCAGCTTAGGCCGTGACTACGAGCAGTACTTC.

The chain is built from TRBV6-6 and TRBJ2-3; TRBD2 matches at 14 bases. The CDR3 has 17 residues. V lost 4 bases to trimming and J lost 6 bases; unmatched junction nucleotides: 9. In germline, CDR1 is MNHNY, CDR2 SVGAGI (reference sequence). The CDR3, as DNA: TGTGCCAGCAGTTCACCGGGACTAGCGGGAGCCTCCGATACGCAGTATTTT. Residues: CASSSPGLAGASDTQYF.

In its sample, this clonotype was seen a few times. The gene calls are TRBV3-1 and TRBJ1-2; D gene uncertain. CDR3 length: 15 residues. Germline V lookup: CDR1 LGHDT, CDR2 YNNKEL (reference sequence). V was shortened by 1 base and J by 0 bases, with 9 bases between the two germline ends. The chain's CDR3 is CASSQGVRSNYGYTF. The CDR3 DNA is TGTGCCAGCAGCCAAGGGGTCCGCTCTAACTATGGCTACACCTTC. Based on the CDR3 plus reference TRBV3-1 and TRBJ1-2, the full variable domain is DTAVSQTPKYLVTQMGNDKSIKCEQNLGHDTMYWYKQDSKKFLKIMFSYNNKELIINETVPNRFSPKSPDKAHLNLHINSLELGDSAVYFCASSQGVRSNYGYTFGSGTRLTVV.

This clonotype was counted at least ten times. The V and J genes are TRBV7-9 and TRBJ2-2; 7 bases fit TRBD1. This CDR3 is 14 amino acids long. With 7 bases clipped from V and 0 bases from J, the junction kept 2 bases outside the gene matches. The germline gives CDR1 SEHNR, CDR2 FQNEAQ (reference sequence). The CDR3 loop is CASTGQANTGELFF. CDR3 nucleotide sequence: TGTGCCAGCACCGGACAGGCGAACACCGGGGAGCTGTTTTTT.

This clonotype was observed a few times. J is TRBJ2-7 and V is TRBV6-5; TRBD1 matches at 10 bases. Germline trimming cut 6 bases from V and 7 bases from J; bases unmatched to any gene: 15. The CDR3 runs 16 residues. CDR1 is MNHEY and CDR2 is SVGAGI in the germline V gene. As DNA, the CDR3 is TGTGCCAGCAGACCCGGGACAGGGGTCCTACTACGGGAGCAGTACTTC. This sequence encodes CASRPGTGVLLREQYF.

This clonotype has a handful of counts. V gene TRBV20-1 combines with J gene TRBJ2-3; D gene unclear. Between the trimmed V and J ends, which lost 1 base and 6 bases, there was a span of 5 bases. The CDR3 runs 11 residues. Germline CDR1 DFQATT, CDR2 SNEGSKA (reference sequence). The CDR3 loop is CSARVGDTQYF. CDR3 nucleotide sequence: TGCAGTGCTAGAGTGGGGGATACGCAGTATTTT.

CDR3 loop: CASSLVSGHEQYF. The CDR3, as DNA: TGTGCCAGCAGCTTAGTCAGTGGGCACGAGCAGTACTTC. The V call is TRBV7-2, the J call TRBJ2-7; D remains unclear. This CDR3 comprises 13 residues. From germline, CDR1 is SGHTA and CDR2 FQGNSA. Deletions cut 1 base from V and 5 bases from J, with 9 bases between.

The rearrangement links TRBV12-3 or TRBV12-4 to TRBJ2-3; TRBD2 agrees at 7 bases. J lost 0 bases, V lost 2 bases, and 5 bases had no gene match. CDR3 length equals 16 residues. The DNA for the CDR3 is TGTGCCAGCAGTTTACCCGGCGGGGGAAGCACAGATACGCAGTATTTT. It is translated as CASSLPGGGSTDTQYF.

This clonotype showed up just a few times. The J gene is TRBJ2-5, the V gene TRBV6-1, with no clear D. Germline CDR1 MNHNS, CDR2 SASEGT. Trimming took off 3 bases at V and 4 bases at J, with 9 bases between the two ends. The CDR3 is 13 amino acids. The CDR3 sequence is CASSEDHRETQYF. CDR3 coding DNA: TGTGCCAGCAGTGAGGACCACAGAGAGACCCAGTACTTC.